One TCR beta chain is described in this entry. The sample belongs to a study of blood T cell repertoires in COVID-19. In the study overall: PBMCs, B-cell-depleted T cells, or T cells were the source of the cDNA or gDNA that made up the material.

Using immunoSEQ multiplex PCR, the repertoire was profiled, and TCRdb retains in-frame clones only, with some absent. This table has approximately 300,000 clones, around 89% appearing once. Germline trimming cut 2 bases from V and 5 bases from J; bases unmatched to any gene: 3. Per germline, CDR1 SGHTA and CDR2 FQGNSA. This CDR3 region has 14 residues. J is TRBJ2-7 and V is TRBV7-2; 10 positions match TRBD2. The material sequenced was peripheral blood. This clonotype was obtained from a man aged 35 to 55 with acute or convalescent COVID-19. The CDR3 DNA follows: TGTGCCAGCAGCTTAAGCGGGGGGGGCAACGAGCAGTACTTC. Its protein product is CASSLSGGGNEQYF. The whole variable domain, remainder taken from reference TRBV7-2 and TRBJ2-7, is GAGVSQSPSNKVTEKGKDVELRCDPISGHTALYWYRQSLGQGLEFLIYFQGNSAPDKSGLPSDRFSAERTGGSVSTLTIQRTQQEDSAVYLCASSLSGGGNEQYFGPGTRLTVT.